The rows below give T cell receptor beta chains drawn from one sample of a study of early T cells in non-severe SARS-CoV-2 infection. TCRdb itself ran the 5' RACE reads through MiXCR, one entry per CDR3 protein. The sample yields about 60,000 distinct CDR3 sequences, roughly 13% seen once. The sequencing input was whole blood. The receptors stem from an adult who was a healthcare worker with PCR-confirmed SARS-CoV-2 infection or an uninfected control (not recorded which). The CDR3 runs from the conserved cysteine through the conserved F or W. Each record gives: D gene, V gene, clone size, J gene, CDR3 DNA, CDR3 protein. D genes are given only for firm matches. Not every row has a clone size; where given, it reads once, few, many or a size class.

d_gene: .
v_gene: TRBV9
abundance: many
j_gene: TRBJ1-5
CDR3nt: TGTGCCAGCAGCCAGGGTCCAGTCCAGCCCCAGCATTTT
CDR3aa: CASSQGPVQPQHF

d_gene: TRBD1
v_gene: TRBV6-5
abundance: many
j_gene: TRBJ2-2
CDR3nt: TGTGCCAGCAGTTACGAGGGGCAGGGGGCATTCAGGGAGCTGTTTTTT
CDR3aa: CASSYEGQGAFRELFF

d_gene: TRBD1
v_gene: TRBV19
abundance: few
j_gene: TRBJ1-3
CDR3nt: TGTGCCAGTAGTATTTCAGGGGGTGCTTACTCTGGAAACACCATATATTTT
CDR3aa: CASSISGGAYSGNTIYF

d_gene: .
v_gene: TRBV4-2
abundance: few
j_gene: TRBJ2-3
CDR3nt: TGTGCCAGCAGCCGGGGCCAACCAGATACGCAGTATTTT
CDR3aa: CASSRGQPDTQYF

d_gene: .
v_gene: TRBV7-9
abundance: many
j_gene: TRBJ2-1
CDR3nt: TGTGCCAGCAGCGGTTCAGCGGAGATTTACAATGAGCAGTTCTTC
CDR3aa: CASSGSAEIYNEQFF

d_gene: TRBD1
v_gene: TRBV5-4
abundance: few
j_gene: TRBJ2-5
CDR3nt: TGTGCCAGCAGCTGGGACAGGGTAGAGACCCAGTACTTC
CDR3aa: CASSWDRVETQYF

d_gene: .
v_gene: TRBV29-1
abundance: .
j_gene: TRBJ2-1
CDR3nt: TGCAGCGTTGAAATAAGTGAGCAGTTCTTC
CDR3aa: CSVEISEQFF

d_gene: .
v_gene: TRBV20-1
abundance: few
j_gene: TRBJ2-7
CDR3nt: TGCAGTGTCCCTTGGGTTTCGAGCGAGCAGTACTTC
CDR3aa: CSVPWVSSEQYF

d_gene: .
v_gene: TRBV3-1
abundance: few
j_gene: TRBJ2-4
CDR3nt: TGTGCCAGCAGCCAAGCGTTCAGCGGTCTAGCCAAAAACATTCAGTACTTC
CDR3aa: CASSQAFSGLAKNIQYF

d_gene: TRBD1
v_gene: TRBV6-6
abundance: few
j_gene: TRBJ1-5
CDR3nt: TGTGCCAGCAGCCAGACAGGGGGCAGACAGCCCCAGCATTTT
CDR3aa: CASSQTGGRQPQHF

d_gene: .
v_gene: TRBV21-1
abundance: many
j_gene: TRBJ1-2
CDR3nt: TGTGCCAGCGGCCTCCACCAGGGCTCAGGCTACACCTTC
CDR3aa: CASGLHQGSGYTF

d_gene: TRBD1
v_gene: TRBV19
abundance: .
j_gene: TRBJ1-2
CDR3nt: TGTGCCAGTAGTGCCCGGACAGGGGGCGCGGGATATGGCTACACCTTC
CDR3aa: CASSARTGGAGYGYTF

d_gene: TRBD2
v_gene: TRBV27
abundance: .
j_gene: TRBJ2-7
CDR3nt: TGTGCCAGCAGTTCGCGGGGACTAGCGGGGAGCTCCTACGAGCAGTACTTC
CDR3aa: CASSSRGLAGSSYEQYF

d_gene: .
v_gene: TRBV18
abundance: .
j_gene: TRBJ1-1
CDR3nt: TGTGCCAGCTCACCAAGTTTGATTCAGCGGAACACTGAAGCTTTCTTT
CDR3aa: CASSPSLIQRNTEAFF

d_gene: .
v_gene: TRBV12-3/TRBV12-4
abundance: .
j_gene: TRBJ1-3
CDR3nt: TGTGCCAGCAGTTATGCGGGGAATTCTGGAAACACCATATATTTT
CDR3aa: CASSYAGNSGNTIYF

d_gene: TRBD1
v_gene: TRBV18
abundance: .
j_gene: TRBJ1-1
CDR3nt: TGTGCCAGCTCATCAGGGGGCGGCGATGAAGCTTTCTTT
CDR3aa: CASSSGGGDEAFF

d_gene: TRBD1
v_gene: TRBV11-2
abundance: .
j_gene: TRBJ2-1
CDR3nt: TGTGCCAGCAGCTTAGCGGGACAGACGGGTGAGCAGTTCTTC
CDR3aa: CASSLAGQTGEQFF

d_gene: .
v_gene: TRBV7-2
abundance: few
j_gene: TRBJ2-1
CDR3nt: TGTGCCAGCAGCACATCGTGGGGGGCTGAGCAGTTCTTC
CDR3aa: CASSTSWGAEQFF